This paragraph reports one T cell receptor beta chain. A single base separates this from a much larger clone, so it may be a read error. This CDR3 has 16 amino acids. The V and J ends lost 1 base and 3 bases respectively, with 13 bases between them. The germline CDR1 and CDR2 sequences are SGHNT and YYREEE (reference sequence). Using a constant-region primer together with ProtoScript II reverse transcriptase, TCR beta cDNA was made from 500 to 650 ng of total RNA. Sequencing libraries for TCR beta derived from three nested multiplex PCR rounds that used slightly modified ARM-PCR. Investigators reported that the first two PCR rounds, at 10 to 11 cycles each, used TRBV1-TRBV30 forward primers with a C-beta reverse primer. Via MiXCR, TCRdb re-called the multiplex PCR reads, giving one row per CDR3 protein. The sample lists roughly 100,000 distinct CDR3 sequences, around 73% occurring once. The data were taken from a study of tumor-infiltrating lymphocytes in primary liver carcinoma. Across the study: Each sample had roughly 3.5 to 8 million productive TCRbeta reads regardless of tissue type.

The source material, 20-30 mg of unsorted bulk tissue, was used to co-extract RNA and DNA. The V and J genes are TRBV5-4 and TRBJ2-2, with D possibly matching TRBD2 (5 bases). The sample consisted of liver tumor tissue from sampling region 2. Subset denoted: tumor region T2, inferior pole. The TCR was taken from a woman aged 60 to 75 with primary liver carcinoma and hepatitis B virus infection. The CDR3 region is CASSLFLAMYTGELFF. The CDR3 DNA follows: TGTGCCAGCAGCTTGTTCCTAGCCATGTACACCGGGGAGCTGTTTTTT.